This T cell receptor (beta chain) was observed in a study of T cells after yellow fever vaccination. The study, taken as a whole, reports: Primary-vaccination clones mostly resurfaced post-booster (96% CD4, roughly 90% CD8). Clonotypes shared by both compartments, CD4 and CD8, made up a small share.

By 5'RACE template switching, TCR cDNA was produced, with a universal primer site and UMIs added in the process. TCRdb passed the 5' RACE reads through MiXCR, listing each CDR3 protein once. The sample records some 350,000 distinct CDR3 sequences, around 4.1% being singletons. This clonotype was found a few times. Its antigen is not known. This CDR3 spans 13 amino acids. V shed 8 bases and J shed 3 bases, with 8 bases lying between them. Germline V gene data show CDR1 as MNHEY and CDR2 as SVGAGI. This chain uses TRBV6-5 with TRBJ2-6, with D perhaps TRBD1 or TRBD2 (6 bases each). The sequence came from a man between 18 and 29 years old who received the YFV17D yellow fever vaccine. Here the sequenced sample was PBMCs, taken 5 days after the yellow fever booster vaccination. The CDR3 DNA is TGTGCCAGCGGGGGGCGTGGGGCCAACGTCCTGACTTTC. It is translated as CASGGRGANVLTF.